This TCR beta chain was profiled in a study of T cells after yellow fever vaccination. About the study: Fractions of limited cellularity were prepared by means of SMART-Seq v4 Ultra Low Input. Study-level points and caveats: Abundant clonotypes from the bulk population could contaminate FACS-sorted repertoires. Only a minor proportion of clonotypes was detected across both CD4 and CD8 compartments.

This clonotype has a count of ten or more. Its antigen is as yet unknown. There are 13 residues in the CDR3. With 2 bases removed from V and 7 bases from J, the gap between germline ends came to 8 bases. TCRdb used MiXCR to reprocess the 5' RACE reads, holding one entry per CDR3 protein. The table records some 350,000 distinct CDR3 sequences, 3% to 4.5% of them present only once. The sample consisted of PBMCs, taken 5 days after the yellow fever booster vaccination. This chain links TRBV12-3 or TRBV12-4 with TRBJ1-4, with no clear D. This receptor was identified in a man between 18 and 35 years old who received the YFV17D yellow fever vaccine. The CDR3 coding sequence is TGTGCCAGCAGTTTACAGGAGGGTGAAAAACTGTTTTTT. The encoded protein is CASSLQEGEKLFF.